This T cell receptor (beta chain) was retrieved from a study of T-cell memory formation after mild COVID-19. Across the study: TCR clusters mostly belonged to single donors.

Study outcomes and limitations: Cross-reactive memory appears to have joined, as suggested by some responding clones showing up in pre-infection memory.

From germline, CDR1 is SNHLY and CDR2 FYNNEI. V lost 3 bases to trimming and J lost 4 bases, with 22 bases between them. The CDR3 has 17 residues. MiXCR was run by TCRdb on the 5' RACE reads, yielding one entry per CDR3 protein. The data show about 260,000 distinct CDR3 sequences, 16% seen once. Only a few counts were recorded for this clonotype. Antigen specificity is unknown. This TCR was recovered from a young man who had mild COVID-19 (a few samples of this study predate the infection). Cell type and time point are not known. The V call is TRBV2, the J call TRBJ2-7; D is tentatively TRBD1 or TRBD2 (5 bases each). Source material: PBMCs or a T cell subset sorted from them (not recorded which). Here the CDR3 DNA reads TGTGCCAGCAGTGAGACAGCTCGCGCCTGGGAGCGTTACGAGCAGTACGTC. Translating it yields CASSETARAWERYEQYV.